The next 12 T cell receptor beta chains were all read from a single sample in a study of Graves' ophthalmopathy and Graves' hyperthyroidism. Investigators amplified TCR beta CDR3 regions from RNA transcripts. Amplification began with first-round RT-PCR using HTBI primers, then second-round multiplex PCR was performed. Each CDR3 protein gets one entry after TCRdb re-called the multiplex PCR reads with MiXCR. The sample lists some 160,000 distinct CDR3 sequences, roughly two fifths occurring once. Sequencing was performed on peripheral blood. These receptors came from a man aged 30 to 45 with Graves' ophthalmopathy.

This clonotype appeared many times. This chain joins TRBV6-2 or TRBV6-3 and TRBJ2-7; D assignment may be TRBD1 or TRBD2 (5 bases each). Per the germline V gene, CDR1 is MNHEY and CDR2 is SVGEGT. Trimming took off 2 bases at V and 2 bases at J, with 10 bases between the two ends. This CDR3 is built from 14 residues. In nucleotides, the CDR3 is TGTGCCAGCAGTTACCAGGGACCTACCTACGAGCAGTACTTC. Protein: CASSYQGPTYEQYF.

This clonotype was counted ten times or more. The chain joins TRBV28 to TRBJ2-7; TRBD1 matches 11 bases. The CDR3 is made up of 13 amino acids. Unmatched junction bases numbered 0, after V lost 3 bases and J lost 5 bases. CDR1 is MDHEN and CDR2 is SYDVKM in the germline V gene. CDR3 nucleotides: TGTGCCAGCAGTTTGGGACAGGGGGACGAGCAGTACTTC. It translates to CASSLGQGDEQYF.

V and J are TRBV7-3 and TRBJ1-6, with TRBD1 matching 7 bases. From germline, CDR1 is SGHTA and CDR2 FQGTGA. The CDR3 contains 13 residues. V lost 4 bases, J lost 8 bases, and 2 bases stayed unmatched. In DNA, the CDR3 is TGTGCCAGCAGCTCCGACAGGGATTCACCCCTCCACTTT. It encodes CASSSDRDSPLHF.

The chain uses TRBV28 and TRBJ1-5; D gene uncertain. The CDR3 sequence is 11 residues long. Trimming cost V 6 bases and J 9 bases, with 9 bases left between them. CDR1 is MDHEN, CDR2 SYDVKM, per germline. CDR3 protein: CASSSEGPQHF. CDR3 DNA sequence: TGTGCCAGCAGCTCTGAGGGGCCCCAGCATTTT.

This clonotype was observed at least ten times. V is TRBV20-1 and J is TRBJ1-1, with 9 positions matching TRBD1. After removal of 5 bases from V and 6 bases from J, the junction contained 4 bases not matched to a gene. The CDR3 contains 12 residues. Germline CDR1 and CDR2: DFQATT and SNEGSKA (reference sequence). This chain's CDR3 is CSAPGQGAEAFF. CDR3 nucleotides: TGCAGTGCTCCGGGACAGGGAGCTGAAGCTTTCTTT.

This clonotype was counted at least ten times. The chain carries TRBV6-2 or TRBV6-3 and TRBJ2-2, with a weak D call TRBD1 (7 bases). Between the trimmed V and J ends, which lost 4 bases and 6 bases, there was a span of 15 bases. This CDR3 has 15 amino acids. The germline gives CDR1 MNHEY, CDR2 SVGEGT. CDR3 loop: CASSSGTGDSGELFF. In nucleotides, the CDR3 is TGTGCCAGCAGTTCTGGAACAGGGGACTCCGGGGAGCTGTTTTTT.

The rearrangement uses TRBV19 and TRBJ2-7, with 7 bases identical to TRBD2. Germline-derived CDR1 and CDR2 are LNHDA and SQIVND (reference sequence). J gave up 3 bases and V 9 bases, and 5 bases lay outside the gene matches. There are 12 residues in the CDR3. This CDR3 reads CASSRGGYEQYF. The CDR3 DNA reads as TGTGCCAGCTCGCGCGGGGGCTACGAGCAGTACTTC.

In its sample, this clonotype was seen many times. The chain combines TRBV6-2 or TRBV6-3 with TRBJ2-5; 10 nucleotides line up with TRBD1. The CDR3 loop spans 15 amino acids. Germline V CDR1 and CDR2: MNHEY, SVGEGT. The V and J ends lost 4 bases and 4 bases, in that order; junction bases with no gene match: 6. CDR3 loop: CASSSPGQGLETQYF. The DNA for the CDR3 is TGTGCCAGCAGTTCCCCGGGACAGGGGTTAGAGACCCAGTACTTC.

This clonotype came up many times. The chain is built from TRBV4-1 and TRBJ1-2, with a weak D call TRBD1 (5 bases). The CDR3 loop spans 17 amino acids. Germline V gene lookup returns CDR1 MGHRA and CDR2 YSYEKL. V was clipped by 3 bases and J by 0 bases, with 17 bases between them. The CDR3 region is CASSQDTRLLSNYGYTF. The CDR3 DNA reads as TGCGCCAGCAGCCAGGACACAAGACTCCTCTCTAACTATGGCTACACCTTC.

This clonotype was counted at least ten times. The V and J genes are TRBV12-3 or TRBV12-4 and TRBJ1-1; D remains ambiguous. V was shortened by 1 base and J by 1 base, with 4 bases between the two germline ends. This CDR3 spans 13 amino acids. CDR3 sequence (DNA): TGTGCCAGCAGTTTAGTCGGGAACACTGAAGCTTTCTTT. Its protein is CASSLVGNTEAFF.

This clonotype occurred many times. The chain's CDR3 is CASSLWDRNTEAFF. The CDR3 nucleotides read TGTGCCAGCAGTTTATGGGACAGGAACACTGAAGCTTTCTTT. The chain combines TRBV28 with TRBJ1-1; D is possibly TRBD1 (6 bases). This CDR3 has 14 residues. Trimming took off 0 bases at V and 1 base at J, with 6 bases between the two ends. CDR1 and CDR2 from the germline V gene are MDHEN and SYDVKM.

This clonotype was picked up many times. This chain links TRBV5-1 with TRBJ1-1, with D possibly TRBD1 on 6 matching bases. The ends were cut back, 4 bases at V and 1 base at J, with 17 bases in the middle. The CDR3 has 16 residues. Germline V gene lookup returns CDR1 SGHRS and CDR2 YFSETQ. The CDR3 is CASSPGGGAGNTEAFF. The CDR3 nucleotides are TGCGCCAGCAGCCCTGGGGGGGGCGCAGGGAACACTGAAGCTTTCTTT.